Shown below are 24 T cell receptor beta chains from a single sample sequenced in a study of blood T cell repertoires in COVID-19. The assay was immunoSEQ multiplex PCR, and TCRdb's table has in-frame clones only and misses some. The sample yields 300,000 to 350,000 clones, around 90% seen once. Sequenced material: peripheral blood. The source of these receptors is a man aged 18 to 29 with active or convalescent COVID-19.

The J gene is TRBJ1-3, the V gene TRBV2; no definite D call. CDR1 and CDR2 (germline): SNHLY, FYNNEI. V was trimmed by 0 bases and J by 8 bases, leaving 8 bases between them. The CDR3 consists of 13 residues. This CDR3 reads CASSEAPRYTIYF. CDR3 sequence (DNA): TGTGCCAGCAGTGAAGCGCCGAGGTACACCATATATTTT.

The V and J genes are TRBV12-5 and TRBJ2-1; D may be TRBD1 (5 bases). Germline CDR1 is LGHNT and CDR2 is FRNRAP. The CDR3 is made up of 13 amino acids. V lost 1 base and J lost 7, with 8 bases in between. CDR3 loop: CASGLGQFNEQFF. CDR3 in DNA: TGTGCTAGTGGTTTGGGACAGTTTAATGAGCAGTTCTTC.

The chain combines TRBV18 with TRBJ1-2; TRBD1 agrees at 7 bases. CDR3 size: 13 residues. Germline V gives CDR1 KGHSH, CDR2 LQKENI. The V gene end was trimmed by 3 bases and the J gene end by 4 bases; junction bases not matched to a gene: 2. The CDR3 DNA sequence: TGTGCCAGCTCACCGACAGGGACCTATGGCTACACCTTC. This sequence encodes CASSPTGTYGYTF.

V is TRBV5-1 and J is TRBJ2-7, with D tentatively TRBD1 (5 bases). The V end was cut by 1 base, the J end by 5 bases, with 16 bases between. Germline V gene sequence: CDR1 SGHRS, CDR2 YFSETQ. The CDR3 is made up of 15 amino acids. The CDR3 loop is CASSLSPPGSNEQYF. The DNA of the CDR3 is TGCGCCAGCAGCTTGTCCCCCCCAGGGTCAAACGAGCAGTACTTC. Supplemented by reference TRBV5-1 and TRBJ2-7, the full variable domain reads KAGVTQTPRYLIKTRGQQVTLSCSPISGHRSVSWYQQTPGQGLQFLFEYFSETQRNKGNFPGRFSGRQFSNSRSEMNVSTLELGDSALYLCASSLSPPGSNEQYFGPGTRLTVT.

The chain combines TRBV4-1 with TRBJ2-1; TRBD2 agrees at 15 bases. V dropped 1 base and J dropped 8; count of bases not matched to a gene: 15. Germline CDR1 reads MGHRA; CDR2 reads YSYEKL. The CDR3 is 20 residues long. CDR3 sequence reads: CASSQVRTSGRGSRSDEQFF. For the CDR3, the DNA is TGCGCCAGCAGCCAAGTCAGGACTAGCGGGAGGGGGTCCAGGTCGGATGAGCAGTTCTTC.

The CDR3, as DNA: TGTGCCAGTAGTGTAAGGGGTGCTAATTCACCCCTCCACTTT. Encoded protein: CASSVRGANSPLHF. J is TRBJ1-6 and V is TRBV19; D is possibly TRBD1 (5 bases). V lost 5 bases and J 6 bases, leaving 11 bases between the germline ends. In germline, CDR1 is LNHDA, CDR2 SQIVND (reference sequence). The CDR3 extends over 14 amino acids. Combining the CDR3 with reference TRBV19 and TRBJ1-6 gives the whole variable domain DGGITQSPKYLFRKEGQNVTLSCEQNLNHDAMYWYRQDPGQGLRLIYYSQIVNDFQKGDIAEGYSVSREKKESFPLTVTSAQKNPTAFYLCASSVRGANSPLHFGNGTRLTVT.

The chain combines TRBV7-2 with TRBJ1-6; 7 positions match TRBD1. The germline V gene encodes CDR1 SGHTA and CDR2 FQGNSA. V lost 5 bases, J lost 6 bases, and 13 bases stayed unmatched. The CDR3 runs 17 residues. The DNA of the CDR3 is TGTGCCAGCAGCCCCCTGCCATATGGGGACAGTAATTCACCCCTCCACTTT. Its protein is CASSPLPYGDSNSPLHF.

The V and J genes are TRBV10-2 and TRBJ2-1, with D possibly TRBD2 on 6 matching bases. V was pared by 2 bases and J by 9 bases, with 14 bases between. Looked up from germline, CDR1 is WSHSY and CDR2 is SAAADI. The CDR3 spans 14 residues. This chain's CDR3 is CASSEPSLGGEQFF. In DNA form, the CDR3 reads TGCGCCAGCAGTGAGCCCTCCTTGGGAGGTGAGCAGTTCTTC.

The chain carries TRBV3-1 (or the pseudogene TRBV3-2) and TRBJ2-4, with TRBD2 identical over 9 bases. The V and J ends lost 4 bases and 6 bases, in that order; junction bases with no gene match: 10. Germline V gene lookup returns CDR1 LGHDT and CDR2 YNNKEL (reference sequence). The CDR3 is made up of 16 amino acids. DNA for the CDR3: TGTGCCAGCAGCCCCCGGGGGGGACTAGCCCTAAACATTCAGTACTTC. Its protein is CASSPRGGLALNIQYF.

The chain is built from TRBV9 and TRBJ2-4; TRBD2 matches at 7 bases. This CDR3 spans 13 amino acids. The germline gives CDR1 SGDLS, CDR2 YYNGEE. The trim removed 4 bases at V and 8 bases at J, leaving 6 bases unmatched. Here the CDR3 reads CASSPGLVDIQYF. CDR3 DNA: TGTGCCAGCAGCCCAGGACTAGTGGACATTCAGTACTTC.

CDR3 bases: TGTGCCAGCAGTCGAAAAGGCGGAGGGTCCTACGAGCAGTACTTC. Its translation: CASSRKGGGSYEQYF. This chain links TRBV6-5 with TRBJ2-7, with D maybe TRBD2 (6 bases). This CDR3 contains 15 residues. With 5 bases removed from V and 1 base from J, the gap between germline ends came to 15 bases. CDR1 is MNHEY and CDR2 is SVGAGI in the germline V gene.

This clone was seen a handful of times. This chain connects TRBV27 to TRBJ2-7; D possibly corresponds to TRBD2 (5 bases). This CDR3 is built from 16 residues. Germline V gene sequence: CDR1 MNHEY, CDR2 SMNVEV (reference sequence). Trimming removed 0 bases from V and 6 bases from J, with 18 bases in between. CDR3 loop: CASSLSPIRTSTEQYF. The CDR3 DNA follows: TGTGCCAGCAGTTTATCTCCCATTCGGACTTCCACCGAGCAGTACTTC.

The count of this clone is one. This rearrangement joins TRBV18 to TRBJ2-7, with 7 nucleotides matching TRBD1. V trimming: 1 base; J trimming: 0 bases; junction bases outside the gene matches: 9. This CDR3 contains 17 residues. CDR1 and CDR2 (germline): KGHSH, LQKENI. The CDR3, as DNA: TGTGCCAGCTCACCACTAAAACTGGGACAGAGCTCCTACGAGCAGTACTTC. Translating gives CASSPLKLGQSSYEQYF.

This chain links TRBV10-3 with TRBJ1-1, with a tentative D call TRBD1 (5 bases). In germline, CDR1 is ENHRY, CDR2 SYGVKD. With 8 bases removed from V and 1 base from J, the gap between germline ends came to 17 bases. This CDR3 spans 15 amino acids. CDR3 nucleotides: TGTGCCATCTCTACTTCTGTAGGGGCGAACACTGAAGCTTTCTTT. As protein: CAISTSVGANTEAFF.

This chain connects TRBV3-1 (or the pseudogene TRBV3-2) to TRBJ2-3; 10 bases are a match to TRBD1. After removal of 3 bases from V and 5 bases from J, the junction contained 11 bases not matched to a gene. This CDR3 has 17 amino acids. The germline gives CDR1 LGHDT, CDR2 YNNKEL (reference sequence). The DNA of the CDR3 is TGTGCCAGCAGCCAGGAACATCGGGACAGGGGACTAGATACGCAGTATTTT. It yields the protein CASSQEHRDRGLDTQYF.

The chain carries TRBV7-9 and TRBJ2-7; D is perhaps TRBD2 (6 bases). The germline gives CDR1 SEHNR, CDR2 FQNEAQ (reference sequence). The CDR3 runs to 11 residues. Trimming cost V 5 bases and J 7 bases, with 9 bases left between them. CDR3 region: CASSRAGEQYF. Written as DNA, the CDR3 is TGTGCCAGCAGCCGCGCGGGGGAGCAGTACTTC.

This chain uses TRBV2 with TRBJ2-5, with 11 nucleotides matching TRBD1. With 5 bases clipped from V and 4 bases from J, the junction kept 6 bases outside the gene matches. CDR1 is SNHLY, CDR2 FYNNEI, per germline. This CDR3 contains 15 residues. The CDR3 here is CASSTGTGGSETQYF. The CDR3 DNA sequence: TGTGCCAGCAGTACCGGGACAGGGGGATCAGAGACCCAGTACTTC.

The chain couples TRBV9 to TRBJ2-5; D call uncertain. Germline V lookup: CDR1 SGDLS, CDR2 YYNGEE. The CDR3 runs to 14 residues. V shed 4 bases and J shed 0 bases, with 10 bases lying between them. Here the CDR3 DNA reads TGTGCCAGCAGCCCGCGGCCAAACCAAGAGACCCAGTACTTC. It yields the protein CASSPRPNQETQYF.

This clone was observed once. This chain joins TRBV7-9 and TRBJ2-1; 12 nucleotides agree with TRBD2. The germline gives CDR1 SEHNR, CDR2 FQNEAQ (reference sequence). There are 14 residues in the CDR3. V dropped 2 bases and J dropped 9; count of bases not matched to a gene: 2. In nucleotides, the CDR3 is TGTGCCAGCAGCTTACAACTAGCGGGAGGTGAGCAGTTCTTC. It codes for CASSLQLAGGEQFF.

The rearrangement links TRBV7-9 to TRBJ1-2; D ambiguous. V shed 1 base and J shed 7 bases, with 13 bases lying between them. CDR1 and CDR2 (germline): SEHNR, FQNEAQ (reference sequence). The length of the CDR3 is 14 residues. The CDR3 region is CASSLGQAFGGYTF. CDR3 sequence (DNA): TGTGCCAGCAGCTTAGGGCAGGCGTTTGGTGGCTACACCTTC.

This chain uses TRBV18 with TRBJ2-7, with D perhaps TRBD1 (5 bases). Germline V CDR1 and CDR2: KGHSH, LQKENI. The V and J ends lost 4 bases and 3 bases respectively, with 13 bases between them. The CDR3 contains 14 residues. The CDR3 region is CASSLQGWGYEQYF. The CDR3 DNA reads as TGTGCCAGCTCACTGCAGGGATGGGGCTACGAGCAGTACTTC.

The chain joins TRBV6-2 or TRBV6-3 to TRBJ1-2; weak D call: TRBD1 (5 bases). V lost 2 bases to trimming and J lost 6 bases, with 16 bases between them. Germline V CDR1 and CDR2: MNHEY, SVGEGT. This CDR3 spans 15 amino acids. CDR3 loop: CASSYGAWAANGYTF. CDR3 nucleotides: TGTGCCAGCAGTTACGGGGCCTGGGCGGCGAATGGCTACACCTTC.

V gene TRBV3-1 (or the pseudogene TRBV3-2) combines with J gene TRBJ1-2; D not certain. Germline lookup yields CDR1 LGHDT and CDR2 YNNKEL (reference sequence). Trimming left V 0 bases short and J 4 bases short, with 12 bases between. CDR3 length: 15 residues. This CDR3 reads CASSQDLGGGYGYTF. CDR3 bases: TGTGCCAGCAGCCAAGATTTGGGAGGAGGCTATGGCTACACCTTC.

V gene TRBV29-1 combines with J gene TRBJ1-2; no reliable D call. CDR3 size: 11 residues. Trimming cost V 7 bases and J 4 bases, with 10 bases left between them. CDR1 and CDR2 from the germline V gene are SQVTM and ANQGSEA. CDR3 sequence: CSARPIYGYTF. The CDR3 coding sequence is TGCAGCGCCAGGCCAATCTATGGCTACACCTTC.